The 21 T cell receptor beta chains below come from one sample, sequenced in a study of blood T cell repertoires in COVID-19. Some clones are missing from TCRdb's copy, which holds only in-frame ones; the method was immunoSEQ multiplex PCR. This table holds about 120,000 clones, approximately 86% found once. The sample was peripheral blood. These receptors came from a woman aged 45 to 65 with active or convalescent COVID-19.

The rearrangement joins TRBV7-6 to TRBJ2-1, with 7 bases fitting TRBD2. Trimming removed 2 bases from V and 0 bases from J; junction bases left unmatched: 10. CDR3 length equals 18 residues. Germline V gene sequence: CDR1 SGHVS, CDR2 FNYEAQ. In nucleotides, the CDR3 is TGTGCCAGCAGCTTACGGGCTAGCGGTCAATACTCCTACAATGAGCAGTTCTTC. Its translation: CASSLRASGQYSYNEQFF. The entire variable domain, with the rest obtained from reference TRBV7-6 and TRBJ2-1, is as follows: GAGVSQSPRYKVTKRGQDVALRCDPISGHVSLYWYRQALGQGPEFLTYFNYEAQQDKSGLPNDRFSAERPEGSISTLTIQRTEQRDSAMYRCASSLRASGQYSYNEQFFGPGTRLTVL.

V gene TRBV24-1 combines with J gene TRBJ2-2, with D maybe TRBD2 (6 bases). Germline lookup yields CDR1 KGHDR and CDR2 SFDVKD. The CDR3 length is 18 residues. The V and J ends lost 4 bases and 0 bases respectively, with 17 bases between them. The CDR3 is CATSDPFEGGPNTGELFF. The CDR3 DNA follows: TGTGCCACCAGTGACCCCTTTGAGGGAGGCCCGAACACCGGGGAGCTGTTTTTT.

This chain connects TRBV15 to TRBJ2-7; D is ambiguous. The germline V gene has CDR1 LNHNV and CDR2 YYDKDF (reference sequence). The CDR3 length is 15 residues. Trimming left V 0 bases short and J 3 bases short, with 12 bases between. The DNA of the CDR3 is TGTGCCACCAGCAGAGATTTCAGTGAGGTCTACGAGCAGTACTTC. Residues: CATSRDFSEVYEQYF.

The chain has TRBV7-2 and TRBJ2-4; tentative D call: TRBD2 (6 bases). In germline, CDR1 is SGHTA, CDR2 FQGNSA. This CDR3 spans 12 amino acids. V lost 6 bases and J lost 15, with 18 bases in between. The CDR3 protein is CASRGLGTLAYF. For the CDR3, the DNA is TGTGCCAGCAGGGGACTCGGGACCCTGGCGTACTTC. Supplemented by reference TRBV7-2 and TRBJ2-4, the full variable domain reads GAGVSQSPSNKVTEKGKDVELRCDPISGHTALYWYRQSLGQGLEFLIYFQGNSAPDKSGLPSDRFSAERTGGSVSTLTIQRTQQEDSAVYLCASRGLGTLAYFGAGTRLSVL.

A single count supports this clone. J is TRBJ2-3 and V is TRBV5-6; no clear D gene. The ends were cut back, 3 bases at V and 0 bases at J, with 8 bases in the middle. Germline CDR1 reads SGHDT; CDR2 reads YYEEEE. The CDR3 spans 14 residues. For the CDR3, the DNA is TGTGCCAGCAGCTCAACACAAAGCACAGATACGCAGTATTTT. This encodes CASSSTQSTDTQYF.

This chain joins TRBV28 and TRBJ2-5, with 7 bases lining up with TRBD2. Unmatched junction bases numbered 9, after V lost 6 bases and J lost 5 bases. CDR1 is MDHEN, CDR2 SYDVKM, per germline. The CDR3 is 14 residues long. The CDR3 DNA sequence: TGTGCCAGCAGCCGGGGCGGGGGACTGGAGACCCAGTACTTC. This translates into CASSRGGGLETQYF.

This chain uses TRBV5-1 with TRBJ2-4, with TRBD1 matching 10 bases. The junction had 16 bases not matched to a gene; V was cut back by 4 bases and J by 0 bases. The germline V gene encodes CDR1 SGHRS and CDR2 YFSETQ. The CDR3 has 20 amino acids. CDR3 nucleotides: TGCGCCAGCAGCGGGACAGGGGTGGAAGGGACTTTGCTAGCCAAAAACATTCAGTACTTC. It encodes CASSGTGVEGTLLAKNIQYF.

The chain's CDR3 is CASSLGQSGNTIYF. The CDR3 DNA follows: TGCGCCAGCAGCTTGGGACAGTCTGGAAACACCATATATTTT. The V gene is TRBV5-1, the J gene TRBJ1-3; maybe TRBD1 (5 bases). This CDR3 region has 14 residues. The germline CDR1 and CDR2 sequences are SGHRS and YFSETQ. With 0 bases removed from V and 1 base from J, the gap between germline ends came to 5 bases.

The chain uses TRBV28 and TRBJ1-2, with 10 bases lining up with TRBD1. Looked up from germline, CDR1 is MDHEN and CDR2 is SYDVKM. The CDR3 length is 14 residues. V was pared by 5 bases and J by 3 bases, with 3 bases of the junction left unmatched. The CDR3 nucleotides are TGTGCCAGCAGTCCGGGGACAGGGGACTATGGCTACACCTTC. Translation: CASSPGTGDYGYTF.

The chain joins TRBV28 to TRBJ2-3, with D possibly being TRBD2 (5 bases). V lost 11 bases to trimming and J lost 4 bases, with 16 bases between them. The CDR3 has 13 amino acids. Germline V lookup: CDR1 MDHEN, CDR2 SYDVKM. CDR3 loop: CASLRDSADTQYF. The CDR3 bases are TGTGCCTCCCTGAGGGATAGCGCAGATACGCAGTATTTT.

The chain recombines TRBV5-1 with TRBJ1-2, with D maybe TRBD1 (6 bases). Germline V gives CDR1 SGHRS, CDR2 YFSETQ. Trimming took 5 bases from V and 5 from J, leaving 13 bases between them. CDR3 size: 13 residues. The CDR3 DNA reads TGCGCCAGCAGTCGAGGGGGAGATTATGGCTACACCTTC. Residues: CASSRGGDYGYTF.

The CDR3 loop is CAWSRTTVGGYTF. The CDR3, as DNA: TGTGCCTGGAGTAGGACAACGGTTGGAGGCTACACCTTC. The genes are TRBV30 and TRBJ1-2, with a tentative D call TRBD1 (5 bases). Germline V gene sequence: CDR1 GTSNPN, CDR2 SVGIG (reference sequence). The CDR3 spans 13 residues. Trimming left V 2 bases short and J 8 bases short, with 15 bases between.

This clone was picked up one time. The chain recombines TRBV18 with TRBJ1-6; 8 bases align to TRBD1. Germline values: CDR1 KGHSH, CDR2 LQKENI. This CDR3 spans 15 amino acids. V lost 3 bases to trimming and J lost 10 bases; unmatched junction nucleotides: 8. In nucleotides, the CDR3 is TGTGCCAGCTCACCCGGGACAGGTGGAAAATCACCCCTCCACTTT. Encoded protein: CASSPGTGGKSPLHF.

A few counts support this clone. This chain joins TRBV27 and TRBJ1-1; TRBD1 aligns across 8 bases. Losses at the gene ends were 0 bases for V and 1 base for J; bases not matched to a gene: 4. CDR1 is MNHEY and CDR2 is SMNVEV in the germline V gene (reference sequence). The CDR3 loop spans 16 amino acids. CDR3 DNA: TGTGCCAGCAGTTTATCAGGAGACAGGGGGAACACTGAAGCTTTCTTT. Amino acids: CASSLSGDRGNTEAFF.

In nucleotides, the CDR3 is TGTGCCAGCAGTCGACAGGGCGGTGAAGCTTTCTTT. It is translated as CASSRQGGEAFF. The chain has TRBV6-2 or TRBV6-3 and TRBJ1-1; 7 nucleotides line up with TRBD1. The trim removed 5 bases at V and 7 bases at J, leaving 4 bases unmatched. The CDR3 has 12 residues. CDR1 is MNHEY and CDR2 is SVGEGT in the germline V gene.

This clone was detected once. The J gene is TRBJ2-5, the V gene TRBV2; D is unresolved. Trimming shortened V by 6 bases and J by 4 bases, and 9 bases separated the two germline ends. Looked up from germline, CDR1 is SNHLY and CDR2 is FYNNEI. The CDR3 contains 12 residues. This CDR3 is CASSENRETQYF. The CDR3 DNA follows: TGTGCCAGCAGCGAGAATCGAGAGACCCAGTACTTC.

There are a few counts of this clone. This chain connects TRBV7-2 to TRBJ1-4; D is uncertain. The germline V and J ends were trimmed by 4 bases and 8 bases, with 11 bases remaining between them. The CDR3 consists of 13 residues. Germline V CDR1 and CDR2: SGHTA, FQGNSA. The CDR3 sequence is CASSSRAGEKLFF. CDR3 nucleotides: TGTGCCAGCAGCTCCCGCGCGGGGGAAAAACTGTTTTTT.

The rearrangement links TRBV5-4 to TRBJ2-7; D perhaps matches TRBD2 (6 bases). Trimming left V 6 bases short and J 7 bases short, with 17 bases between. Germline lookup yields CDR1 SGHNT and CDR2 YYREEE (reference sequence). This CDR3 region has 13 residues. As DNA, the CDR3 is TGTGCCAGCACCACCAGGGCCGGGAGAGAGCAGTACTTC. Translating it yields CASTTRAGREQYF.

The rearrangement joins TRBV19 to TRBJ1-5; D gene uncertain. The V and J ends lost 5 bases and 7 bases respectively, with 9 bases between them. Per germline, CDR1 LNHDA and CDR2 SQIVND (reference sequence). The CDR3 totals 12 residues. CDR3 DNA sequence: TGTGCCAGTAGTCAGTTGCTGCAGCCCCAGCATTTT. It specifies CASSQLLQPQHF.

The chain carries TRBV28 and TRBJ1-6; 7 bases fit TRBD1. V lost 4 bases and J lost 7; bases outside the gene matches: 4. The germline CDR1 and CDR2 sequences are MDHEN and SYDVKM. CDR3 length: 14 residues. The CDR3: CASSSDRANSPLHF. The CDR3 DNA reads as TGTGCCAGCAGTTCCGACAGGGCAAATTCACCCCTCCACTTT.

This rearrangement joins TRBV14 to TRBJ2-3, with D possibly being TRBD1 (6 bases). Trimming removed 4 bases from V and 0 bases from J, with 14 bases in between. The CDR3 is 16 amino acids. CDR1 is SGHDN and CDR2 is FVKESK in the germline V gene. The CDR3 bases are TGTGCCAGCAGCCCCATGACAGGAGCGAGCACAGATACGCAGTATTTT. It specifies CASSPMTGASTDTQYF.